This T cell receptor (beta chain) derives from a study of CD8 T cells in ankylosing spondylitis. As regards this clonotype: Its antigen is not known.

Study-level results: Earlier reports found some motif variants in synovial fluid and blood in reactive arthritis. Disease-linked clones were CD8+ and relatively rare in peripheral blood.

The V and J ends lost 4 bases and 1 base, in that order; junction bases with no gene match: 9. Germline V gives CDR1 DFQATT, CDR2 SNEGSKA (reference sequence). CDR3 length equals 15 residues. In making TCR beta libraries, quantitative 5'-RACE with molecular barcodes was used. Via MiXCR, TCRdb re-called the 5' RACE reads, giving one row per CDR3 protein. The sample shows about 90,000 distinct CDR3 sequences, around 25% of them seen only once. The origin of this receptor is a male donor with ankylosing spondylitis or in good health (not recorded which). This chain links TRBV20-1 with TRBJ1-1; 7 nucleotides align to TRBD1. The sample comprised blood, either unsorted or a sorted T cell fraction (not recorded which). The chain's CDR3 is CSAILLRGANTEAFF. CDR3 DNA: TGCAGTGCTATTCTCCTCAGGGGGGCGAACACTGAAGCTTTCTTT.